This is a list of T cell receptor beta chains from one sample in a study of T cells in Graves' hyperthyroidism and ophthalmopathy. TCRdb fed the multiplex PCR reads into MiXCR, producing one record per CDR3 protein. Altogether about 460,000 distinct CDR3 sequences are present, roughly 23% being singletons, with the ten largest covering around 47%. Sequenced material: blood. These receptors all stem from a woman in her seventies with Graves' ophthalmopathy. Both conserved end residues are part of each CDR3. Fields, in order: V gene, CDR3 protein.

v_call: TRBV15; cdr3_aa: CATSGGGALSYNEQFF
v_call: TRBV4-1; cdr3_aa: CASSQRRVLPYGYTF
v_call: TRBV7-2; cdr3_aa: CASSLGPLRGTSGSREQFF
v_call: TRBV20-1; cdr3_aa: CSARDTGTGSNEQYF
v_call: TRBV18; cdr3_aa: CASSPPMAGGTEAFF
v_call: TRBV9; cdr3_aa: CASSSDISLPNTEAFF
v_call: TRBV10-1; cdr3_aa: CARVPGTSSSGPYNEQFF
v_call: TRBV28; cdr3_aa: CASSFLGQGLETQYF
v_call: TRBV4-1; cdr3_aa: CASSPVGSTDTQYF
v_call: TRBV7-2; cdr3_aa: CASSPADYGYTF
v_call: TRBV24-1; cdr3_aa: CATRAHDGYTF
v_call: TRBV7-9; cdr3_aa: CASSLVSGRTRAEQFF
v_call: TRBV5-1; cdr3_aa: CASSLRFSGEGGELFF
v_call: TRBV12-5; cdr3_aa: CASVLQGHSTDTQYF
v_call: TRBV24-1; cdr3_aa: CATSDREAGGSNQPQHF
v_call: TRBV6-2/TRBV6-3; cdr3_aa: CATGLAGGPGQYF
v_call: TRBV5-1; cdr3_aa: CASSQTAVSSYNEQFF
v_call: TRBV6-1; cdr3_aa: CASSRQARGPTDTQYF
v_call: TRBV24-1; cdr3_aa: CATSDRGHKGELFF
v_call: TRBV30; cdr3_aa: CACTQEGGYEQYF
v_call: TRBV5-1; cdr3_aa: CASSYGTMNTEAFF
v_call: TRBV19; cdr3_aa: CASTQTGVHGDTQYF
v_call: TRBV10-3; cdr3_aa: CAISESTVIGTQYF
v_call: TRBV20-1; cdr3_aa: CSADRGNQPQHF
v_call: TRBV11-2; cdr3_aa: CASSLAPGTRGETQYF
v_call: TRBV5-5; cdr3_aa: CASSYEGGACQPQHF
v_call: TRBV9; cdr3_aa: CASGDSINEKLFF
v_call: TRBV2; cdr3_aa: CASSLASGGGYEQYF
v_call: TRBV5-5; cdr3_aa: CASSRDLAPQHF
v_call: TRBV12-3/TRBV12-4; cdr3_aa: CASSLLPGQGGYTF
v_call: TRBV2; cdr3_aa: CASKGGTSGNEQFF
v_call: TRBV5-1; cdr3_aa: CASSSGNTEAFF
v_call: TRBV5-1; cdr3_aa: CASSSPAGGPGDTQYF
v_call: TRBV12-3/TRBV12-4; cdr3_aa: CASSLALAGAGELFF
v_call: TRBV5-1; cdr3_aa: CASSPTDRTQAFF
v_call: TRBV30; cdr3_aa: CAWKRLALNTGELFF
v_call: TRBV20-1; cdr3_aa: CSARVPTSGSTNTQYF
v_call: TRBV20-1; cdr3_aa: CSARDGAGADNEQFF
v_call: TRBV6-1; cdr3_aa: CASSFRDTPTPEETQYF
v_call: TRBV27; cdr3_aa: CASSLGWALDTQYF
v_call: TRBV19; cdr3_aa: CASSTSGTGFGYTF
v_call: TRBV20-1; cdr3_aa: CSASPNTEAFF
v_call: TRBV20-1; cdr3_aa: CSASVRTSRYNEQFF
v_call: TRBV2; cdr3_aa: CASSRRTGGPRETQYF
v_call: TRBV19; cdr3_aa: CASGLSFLGTDTQYF
v_call: TRBV20-1; cdr3_aa: CSAQTSGRWNEQFF
v_call: TRBV18; cdr3_aa: CASSPIRDATGSGFF
v_call: TRBV18; cdr3_aa: CASSPLRTSLTYEQYF
v_call: TRBV7-9; cdr3_aa: CASSLQSGANVLTF
v_call: TRBV6-5; cdr3_aa: CASSYGTFEETQYF
v_call: TRBV7-2; cdr3_aa: CASSVDTLAGGFYEQYF
v_call: TRBV27; cdr3_aa: CASSARGSSEQYF
v_call: TRBV9; cdr3_aa: CASSPTGQLAYNEQFF
v_call: TRBV6-1; cdr3_aa: CASRGNRVPRETQYF
v_call: TRBV7-9; cdr3_aa: CASSLFGIAGGFTDTQYF
v_call: TRBV6-1; cdr3_aa: CASSEAWLLTGRDYEQYF